This T cell receptor (beta chain) derives from a study of beta chain features in type 1 diabetes. Study-wide findings and caveats: Moderately but significantly shorter TCRB CDR3s were found in Type 1 diabetes patients in all four CD4+ subsets.

The length of the CDR3 is 14 residues. Trimming removed 3 bases from V and 3 bases from J; junction bases left unmatched: 3. The germline V gene encodes CDR1 SGHTA and CDR2 FQGNSA. Points on this clone: Its antigen is undetermined.

All of the isolated RNA was reverse transcribed, so expressed TCRB transcripts were sequenced. Libraries were prepared by immunoSEQ multiplex PCR; TCRdb keeps only in-frame clonotypes and omits some of them. The sample includes about 740,000 clones, roughly 13% of them seen just once. The source material was naive CD4+ T cells from blood. The chain uses TRBV7-2 and TRBJ2-7, with 9 bases that match TRBD1. This TCR came from a man aged 18 to 30 with type 1 diabetes. CDR3: CASSFGTGIYEQYF. The CDR3 region has the DNA TGTGCCAGCAGCTTCGGGACAGGGATCTACGAGCAGTACTTC. The complete variable domain, with remaining parts taken from reference TRBV7-2 and TRBJ2-7, reads GAGVSQSPSNKVTEKGKDVELRCDPISGHTALYWYRQSLGQGLEFLIYFQGNSAPDKSGLPSDRFSAERTGGSVSTLTIQRTQQEDSAVYLCASSFGTGIYEQYFGPGTRLTVT.